One sample yielded the 8 T cell receptor beta chains listed below, sequenced in a study of technical replicates of blood from a few donors. Repertoires were generated with immunoSEQ multiplex PCR, while TCRdb's copy carries only in-frame clones and drops some. The sample shows 85,000 to 100,000 clones, about 93% of them seen only once. The sample taken for sequencing was T cells isolated from PBMCs. The receptors shown here come from a human donor in good health.

This clone was seen a few times. The CDR3 reads CSVEKDTRVDEQFF. In nucleotides, the CDR3 is TGCAGCGTTGAAAAAGACACCCGAGTTGATGAGCAGTTCTTC. This rearrangement joins TRBV29-1 to TRBJ2-1; D unresolved. V lost 2 bases and J lost 8, with 16 bases in between. CDR1 SQVTM and CDR2 ANQGSEA come from the germline V gene. The CDR3 totals 14 residues.

V usage is TRBV19 and J usage is TRBJ1-5, with 7 bases matching TRBD1. V trimming: 3 bases; J trimming: 16 bases; junction bases outside the gene matches: 12. The CDR3 is 13 amino acids. The germline V gene has CDR1 LNHDA and CDR2 SQIVND (reference sequence). The CDR3 nucleotides are TGTGCCAGTAGTATGGCTCTGGACAGGAGATTTCATTTT. Protein product: CASSMALDRRFHF.

This chain joins TRBV10-1 and TRBJ2-2; the match to TRBD1 covers 8 bases. Germline V gene sequence: CDR1 WNHNN, CDR2 SYGVQD (reference sequence). This CDR3 is built from 13 residues. J gave up 6 bases and V 5 bases, and 2 bases lay outside the gene matches. CDR3 protein: CASSRQGSGELFF. In DNA form, the CDR3 reads TGCGCCAGCAGTAGACAGGGGTCCGGGGAGCTGTTTTTT.

The genes are TRBV14 and TRBJ1-2; no definite D call. V was clipped by 3 bases and J by 1 base, with 15 bases between them. The germline gives CDR1 SGHDN, CDR2 FVKESK. The CDR3 has 16 residues. CDR3 region: CASSQVTGSFNYGYTF. The CDR3 region has the DNA TGTGCCAGCAGCCAGGTCACCGGGAGTTTTAACTATGGCTACACCTTC.

The V gene is TRBV4-2, the J gene TRBJ2-7; 7 nucleotides line up with TRBD1. Germline values: CDR1 LGHNA, CDR2 YNFKEQ. The CDR3 length is 15 residues. V lost 2 bases to trimming and J lost 2 bases; unmatched junction nucleotides: 6. This chain's CDR3 is CASSQRRDSTYEQYF. Written as DNA, the CDR3 is TGTGCCAGCAGCCAACGCCGGGACAGCACCTACGAGCAGTACTTC.

The gene calls are TRBV6-1 and TRBJ1-1; D not resolved. V was pared by 8 bases and J by 5 bases, with 9 bases between. The CDR3 has 11 amino acids. In germline, CDR1 is MNHNS, CDR2 SASEGT. The CDR3 sequence is CASRGLTEAFF. The CDR3 DNA sequence: TGTGCCAGCCGGGGTCTAACTGAAGCTTTCTTT.

The genes are TRBV19 and TRBJ2-2, with TRBD1 as a possible D gene (6 bases). CDR3 length: 16 residues. Germline V CDR1 and CDR2: LNHDA, SQIVND (reference sequence). The V and J ends lost 5 bases and 3 bases respectively, with 16 bases between them. This CDR3 is CASSSTGMGDTGELFF. CDR3 nucleotide sequence: TGTGCCAGTAGTTCCACAGGGATGGGGGACACCGGGGAGCTGTTTTTT.

The gene calls are TRBV29-1 and TRBJ2-7; 11 positions agree with TRBD1. CDR3 length: 13 residues. The V segment lost 5 bases and the J segment 7 bases; nucleotides outside the gene matches: 7. Germline V gene lookup returns CDR1 SQVTM and CDR2 ANQGSEA. The CDR3 DNA is TGCAGCGTTTTAGGACAGGGGGCGGAAGAGCAGTACTTC. Its translation is CSVLGQGAEEQYF.